Each of the 23 T cell receptor beta chains below was sequenced from the same sample in a study of T cells after yellow fever vaccination. Using its own MiXCR run on the 5' RACE reads, TCRdb lists one record per CDR3 protein. Of about 68,000 distinct CDR3 sequences listed, 6.5% were seen once; the top ten hold 37%. The sample was CD8+ T cells sorted from PBMCs, taken about 49 days after the first yellow fever vaccination. The receptors derive from a man younger than 35 who received the YFV17D yellow fever vaccine.

In this sample, this clonotype turned up many times. The chain links TRBV28 to TRBJ1-1; D remains unclear. The CDR3 length is 13 residues. The V end lost 4 bases, the J end lost 0 bases, and 6 bases lay between the germline ends. CDR1 and CDR2 from the germline V gene are MDHEN and SYDVKM. The CDR3 loop is CASSSTLNTEAFF. The CDR3 region has the DNA TGTGCCAGCAGTTCCACACTGAACACTGAAGCTTTCTTT.

The gene calls are TRBV4-1 and TRBJ2-5; perhaps TRBD1 as D (6 bases). The V and J ends lost 2 bases and 1 base respectively, with 8 bases between them. CDR3 length: 14 residues. Per germline, CDR1 MGHRA and CDR2 YSYEKL. CDR3 sequence reads: CASSQQGLQETQYF. Here the CDR3 DNA reads TGCGCCAGCAGCCAACAGGGGCTCCAAGAGACCCAGTACTTC.

This clonotype was seen many times. The chain employs TRBV6-4 and TRBJ1-5; 9 nucleotides align to TRBD1. The CDR3 runs 22 residues. V was clipped by 3 bases and J by 6 bases; unmatched bases: 27. Looked up from germline, CDR1 is MRHNA and CDR2 is SNTAGT. CDR3 residues: CASSDGEIRDRVVWGDSQPQHF. The CDR3 nucleotides read TGTGCCAGCAGTGATGGAGAAATTCGGGACAGGGTTGTTTGGGGGGACTCTCAGCCCCAGCATTTT.

This clonotype has just a few counts. The chain combines TRBV9 with TRBJ2-1; possible D gene TRBD1, 5 bases. The germline V gene encodes CDR1 SGDLS and CDR2 YYNGEE. Between the trimmed V and J ends, which lost 3 bases and 2 bases, there was a span of 12 bases. The CDR3 is 15 residues long. The CDR3 region has the DNA TGTGCCAGCAGCGCTTCAGGGTTGCCCTACAATGAGCAGTTCTTC. Amino acids: CASSASGLPYNEQFF.

Only a few counts were recorded for this clonotype. The chain joins TRBV7-7 to TRBJ2-2; the D gene is possibly TRBD2 (6 bases). CDR3 length equals 14 residues. Germline V gene lookup returns CDR1 SSHAT and CDR2 FNYEAQ (reference sequence). Trimming shortened V by 8 bases and J by 1 base, and 11 bases separated the two germline ends. The CDR3 here is CASGGTLNTGELFF. CDR3 sequence (DNA): TGTGCCAGCGGCGGGACTTTGAACACCGGGGAGCTGTTTTTT.

In this sample, this clonotype turned up a few times. The CDR3 is CASSQDWLAGGSQETQYF. Written as DNA, the CDR3 is TGTGCCAGCAGCCAAGATTGGCTAGCGGGGGGCTCCCAAGAGACCCAGTACTTC. The chain is built from TRBV4-2 and TRBJ2-5, with TRBD2 matching 11 bases. The junction had 7 bases not matched to a gene; V was cut back by 0 bases and J by 1 base. The V gene's germline CDR1 is LGHNA and CDR2 YNFKEQ. CDR3 length equals 18 residues.

This chain connects TRBV4-3 to TRBJ2-2; 7 nucleotides match TRBD2. V lost 4 bases, J lost 5 bases, and 7 bases stayed unmatched. The CDR3 has 15 residues. Germline V gene data show CDR1 as LGHNA and CDR2 as YSLEER. CDR3 DNA sequence: TGCGCCAGCAGCCTGAGGGAGGGCGGGACCGGGGAGCTGTTTTTT. Protein product: CASSLREGGTGELFF.

This clonotype was recorded at least ten times. This chain connects TRBV7-2 to TRBJ2-7; D gene uncertain. V gave up 1 base and J gave up 1 base, with 8 bases separating them. The length of the CDR3 is 14 residues. Germline lookup yields CDR1 SGHTA and CDR2 FQGNSA. The DNA of the CDR3 is TGTGCCAGCAGCTTAGTTTGGGTATCCTACGAGCAGTACGTC. Its protein is CASSLVWVSYEQYV.

The chain links TRBV7-8 to TRBJ2-3; 11 bases fit TRBD2. The junction had 6 bases not matched to a gene; V was cut back by 5 bases and J by 2 bases. CDR3 length: 16 residues. The germline V gene has CDR1 SGHVS and CDR2 FQNEAQ. The CDR3 DNA reads as TGTGCCAGCAGCCCCTTAGCGGGGGGGTCCACAGATACGCAGTATTTT. Translation gives CASSPLAGGSTDTQYF.

This clonotype was counted at least ten times. The rearrangement links TRBV27 to TRBJ1-5; D is unresolved. CDR1 MNHEY and CDR2 SMNVEV come from the germline V gene (reference sequence). CDR3 length: 12 amino acids. Between the trimmed V and J ends, which lost 3 bases and 4 bases, there was a span of 4 bases. The CDR3 protein is CASSFLNQPQHF. The CDR3 coding sequence is TGTGCCAGCAGTTTCCTAAATCAGCCCCAGCATTTT.

This clonotype was recorded many times. V and J are TRBV20-1 and TRBJ1-5, with TRBD1 matching 7 bases. The V gene end was trimmed by 3 bases and the J gene end by 5 bases; junction bases not matched to a gene: 7. Germline loops: CDR1 DFQATT, CDR2 SNEGSKA (reference sequence). CDR3 size: 14 residues. DNA for the CDR3: TGCAGTGCTAGTTTCAGGGGGAACTATCAGCCCCAGCATTTT. This translates into CSASFRGNYQPQHF.

Of note for this clonotype: A read error may account for a junction end that differs from germline. The CDR3 loop reads CATSLGSGANVLTF. In nucleotides, the CDR3 is TGTGCCACCAGCTTGGGGTCTGGGGCCAACGTCCTGACTTTC. V gene TRBV7-6 combines with J gene TRBJ2-6, with D unclear. CDR1 and CDR2 (germline): SGHVS, FNYEAQ. This CDR3 contains 14 residues.

This clonotype was seen ten or more times. This chain connects TRBV7-9 to TRBJ1-5, with a possible D match to TRBD1 (6 bases). CDR1 SEHNR and CDR2 FQNEAQ come from the germline V gene (reference sequence). V lost 7 bases and J 7 bases, leaving 11 bases between the germline ends. The CDR3 has 12 residues. The CDR3, as DNA: TGTGCCAGCACCTGGGGGGCCCAGCCCCAGCATTTT. Its translation: CASTWGAQPQHF.

This CDR3 is CASSAGQAWGTDTQYF. CDR3 nucleotide sequence: TGTGCCAGCTCAGCGGGACAAGCGTGGGGAACAGATACGCAGTATTTT. This chain links TRBV18 with TRBJ2-3, with D perhaps matching TRBD1 or TRBD2 (6 bases each). Germline V CDR1 and CDR2: KGHSH, LQKENI. This CDR3 has 16 amino acids. V lost 5 bases and J 3 bases, leaving 18 bases between the germline ends.

This clonotype was observed a handful of times. The rearrangement joins TRBV20-1 to TRBJ2-5; 10 positions agree with TRBD1. J gave up 5 bases and V 5 bases, and 11 bases lay outside the gene matches. Germline V CDR1 and CDR2: DFQATT, SNEGSKA (reference sequence). The CDR3 extends over 15 amino acids. The CDR3 spells CSASNRDRGSETQYF. The CDR3 bases are TGCAGTGCTTCAAACCGGGACAGGGGATCGGAGACCCAGTACTTC.

This clonotype was seen repeatedly, ten times or more. V usage is TRBV7-9 and J usage is TRBJ2-2; unclear D gene. The CDR3 has 12 residues. Germline V gene lookup returns CDR1 SEHNR and CDR2 FQNEAQ (reference sequence). V lost 4 bases to trimming and J lost 5 bases, with 5 bases between them. The CDR3 nucleotides read TGTGCCAGCAGCTATATGACCGGGGAGCTGTTTTTT. It encodes CASSYMTGELFF.

This clonotype was observed a few times. The J gene is TRBJ2-4, the V gene TRBV7-9; no clear D. Trimming stripped 2 bases from V and 4 bases from J, with 18 bases between. In germline, CDR1 is SEHNR, CDR2 FQNEAQ (reference sequence). The CDR3 runs 17 residues. CDR3 sequence: CASSLMRHAAPKNIQYF. Here the CDR3 DNA reads TGTGCCAGCAGCTTAATGCGGCACGCGGCCCCAAAAAACATTCAGTACTTC.

In its sample, this clonotype was seen many times. CDR3 amino acids: CASSQERGQGTDTQYF. CDR3 sequence (DNA): TGCGCCAGCAGCCAAGAGCGGGGGCAGGGGACAGATACGCAGTATTTT. This chain connects TRBV4-3 to TRBJ2-3; D perhaps matches TRBD2 (7 bases). V was trimmed by 0 bases and J by 3 bases, leaving 13 bases between them. Germline V gene data show CDR1 as LGHNA and CDR2 as YSLEER. The CDR3 sequence is 16 residues long.

Ten or more counts support this clonotype. The genes are TRBV12-3 or TRBV12-4 and TRBJ2-1, with a tentative D call TRBD1 (5 bases). V lost 4 bases and J lost 10, with 17 bases in between. The CDR3 runs 14 residues. The CDR3 DNA reads as TGTGCCAGCAGTTATGGTGGCCCCCGGACAGAGCAGTTCTTC. This sequence encodes CASSYGGPRTEQFF.

This clonotype was seen many times. J is TRBJ1-4 and V is TRBV6-2 or TRBV6-3, with D possibly TRBD1 on 5 matching bases. CDR3 length: 15 residues. Germline values: CDR1 MNHEY, CDR2 SVGEGT. The V end was cut by 2 bases, the J end by 6 bases, with 13 bases between. This CDR3 is CASSYPWIGDEKLFF. CDR3 nucleotide sequence: TGTGCCAGCAGTTACCCCTGGATAGGGGATGAAAAACTGTTTTTT.

This clonotype showed up many times. The chain recombines TRBV20-1 with TRBJ1-2; no clear D. Germline V gene lookup returns CDR1 DFQATT and CDR2 SNEGSKA (reference sequence). CDR3 length equals 12 residues. Deletions cut 5 bases from V and 3 bases from J, with 10 bases between. CDR3 sequence (DNA): TGCAGTGCTGGTAAAAGGGACTATGGCTACACCTTC. It is translated as CSAGKRDYGYTF.

Points on this clonotype: Given a much more abundant clone one base away, this may be a read error. The J gene is TRBJ2-7, the V gene TRBV20-1; tentative D call: TRBD1 (6 bases). The CDR3 totals 14 residues. V lost 2 bases and J lost 4, with 15 bases in between. CDR1 is DFQATT and CDR2 is SNEGSKA in the germline V gene (reference sequence). CDR3 sequence (DNA): TGCAGTGCTAGACCCACAGGGAGAAGGTACGAGCAGTACGTC. It yields the protein CSARPTGRRYEQYV.

This clonotype was counted between two and nine times. V and J are TRBV7-6 and TRBJ1-1; D gene uncertain. V lost 1 base and J 7 bases, leaving 7 bases between the germline ends. There are 12 residues in the CDR3. Germline values: CDR1 SGHVS, CDR2 FNYEAQ. The CDR3 region is CASSLVADEAFF. CDR3 DNA: TGTGCCAGCAGCTTAGTTGCGGATGAAGCTTTCTTT.